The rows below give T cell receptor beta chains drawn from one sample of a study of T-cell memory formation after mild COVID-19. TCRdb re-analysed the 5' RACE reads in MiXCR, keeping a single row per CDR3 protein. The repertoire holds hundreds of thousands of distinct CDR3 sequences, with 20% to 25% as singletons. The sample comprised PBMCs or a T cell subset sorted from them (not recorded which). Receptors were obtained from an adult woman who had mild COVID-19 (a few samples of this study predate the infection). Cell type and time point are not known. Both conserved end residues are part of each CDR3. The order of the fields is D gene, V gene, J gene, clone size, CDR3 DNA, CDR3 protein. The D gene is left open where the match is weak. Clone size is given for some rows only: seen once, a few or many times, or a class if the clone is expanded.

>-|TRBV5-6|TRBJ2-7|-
TGTGCCAGCAGCGGGCTCTCCTACGAGCAGTACTTC
CASSGLSYEQYF
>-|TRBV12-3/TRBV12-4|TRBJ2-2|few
TGTGCCAGCAGGCCCGGGGTCGGGGAGCTGTTTTTT
CASRPGVGELFF
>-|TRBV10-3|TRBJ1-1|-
TGTGCCATCAGTGTGACCGCGAACACTGAAGCTTTCTTT
CAISVTANTEAFF
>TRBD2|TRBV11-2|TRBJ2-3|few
TGTGCCAGCAGCTTAGATTCAGCGGGATGGGGGACAGATACGCAGTATTTT
CASSLDSAGWGTDTQYF
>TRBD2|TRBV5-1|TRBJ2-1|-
TGCGCCAGCAGCTTGTCGGGAGCGGGACCTTACAATGAGCAGTTCTTC
CASSLSGAGPYNEQFF
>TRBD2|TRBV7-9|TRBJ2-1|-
TGTGCCAGCAGCTTAGCTCTAGCGGGGAATCCCTCCTACAATGAGCAGTTCTTC
CASSLALAGNPSYNEQFF
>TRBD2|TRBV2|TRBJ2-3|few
TGTGCCAGCAGAGGGACTAGCGGCTGGATAGATACGCAGTATTTT
CASRGTSGWIDTQYF
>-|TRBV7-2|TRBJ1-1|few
TGTGCCAGCAGCTTAGACCCCGGGGGGTTAGGCACTGAAGCTTTCTTT
CASSLDPGGLGTEAFF
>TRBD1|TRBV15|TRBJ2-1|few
TGTGCCACCAGCAGGAACAGGGGTGAGCAGTTCTTC
CATSRNRGEQFF
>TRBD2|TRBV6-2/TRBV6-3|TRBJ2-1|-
TGTGCCAGCAACAGAGACGGGAGGGCCTACAATGAGCAGTTCTTC
CASNRDGRAYNEQFF
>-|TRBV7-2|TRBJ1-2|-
TGTGCCAGCAGCTTAGACCCAGGGACCTATGGCTACACCTTC
CASSLDPGTYGYTF
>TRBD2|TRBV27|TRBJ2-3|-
TGTGCCATTAAACAGCGGGGGGGGACAGATACGCAGTATTTT
CAIKQRGGTDTQYF